The sequence of this TCR beta chain was determined in a study of shared clonotypes between healthy human individuals. Trimming left V 4 bases short and J 4 bases short, with 19 bases between. Germline V gene data show CDR1 as SGHRS and CDR2 as YFSETQ. There are 16 residues in the CDR3. TCRdb keeps only in-frame clones here, not all; method: immunoSEQ multiplex PCR. The sample lists fewer than 1.8 million clones; less than 99% were seen once. The sample consisted of naive CD4+ T cells sorted from blood. Subset defined: CD45RA+ positively selected. This TCR derives from a man aged 25 to 40 in good health. The rearrangement joins TRBV5-1 to TRBJ2-3; D perhaps matches TRBD2 (5 bases). The CDR3 sequence is CASSLPTLASADTQYF. In DNA, the CDR3 is TGCGCCAGCAGCCTTCCTACGCTAGCTTCGGCAGATACGCAGTATTTT.